Following are 23 T cell receptor beta chains from one sample sequenced in a study of T cell repertoires in cytomegalovirus infection. Antigen specificity for these receptors is unknown. TCRdb passed the reads through MiXCR, listing each CDR3 protein once. The sample has 250,000 to 300,000 distinct CDR3 sequences; roughly 21% are singletons. The material sequenced was cultured PBMCs, taken from culture after CMV antigen stimulation. Source of these receptors: a human donor in good health (CMV status not recorded). Some clones in this sample may be carry-over from other donors' samples.

This clonotype was recorded at least ten times. This sequence joins TRBV7-2 and TRBJ2-1; 9 nucleotides line up with TRBD2. The germline V gene has CDR1 SGHTA and CDR2 FQGNSA. The CDR3 totals 15 residues. V was clipped by 5 bases and J by 8 bases; unmatched bases: 10. In DNA, the CDR3 is TGTGCCAGCAGCCCTCCGGGACTAGCTTCCTATGAGCAGTTCTTC. This encodes CASSPPGLASYEQFF.

Only a few counts were recorded for this clonotype. This chain joins TRBV9 and TRBJ1-4; D ambiguous. V was cut by 3 bases and J by 7 bases, with 13 bases left in between. CDR3 length: 14 residues. Germline loops: CDR1 SGDLS, CDR2 YYNGEE. The CDR3: CASSARGDGEKLFF. In nucleotides, the CDR3 is TGTGCCAGCAGCGCCCGGGGAGATGGTGAAAAACTGTTTTTT. Full variable domain (missing parts from reference TRBV9 and TRBJ1-4): DSGVTQTPKHLITATGQRVTLRCSPRSGDLSVYWYQQSLDQGLQFLIQYYNGEERAKGNILERFSAQQFPDLHSELNLSSLELGDSALYFCASSARGDGEKLFFGSGTQLSVL.

The CDR3 sequence is CASSYPSAGANTEAFF. DNA for the CDR3: TGTGCCAGCAGCTACCCATCGGCAGGTGCGAACACTGAAGCTTTCTTT. This sequence joins TRBV5-4 and TRBJ1-1; D is uncertain. The CDR3 runs to 16 residues. Germline CDR1 SGHNT, CDR2 YYREEE (reference sequence). Trimming left V 3 bases short and J 1 base short, with 16 bases between.

This clonotype was seen at least ten times. The V gene is TRBV12-3 or TRBV12-4, the J gene TRBJ2-2; 7 bases align to TRBD1. V was pared by 6 bases and J by 6 bases, with 10 bases of the junction left unmatched. The CDR3 runs to 15 residues. CDR3 sequence reads: CASRSKTGQAGELFF. DNA of the CDR3: TGTGCCAGCAGATCTAAGACAGGGCAGGCCGGGGAGCTGTTTTTT.

This chain joins TRBV23-1 and TRBJ1-5; D gene uncertain. TRBV23-1 belongs to the ORF category, with a function that is uncertain. Trimming pared 2 bases from V and 0 bases from J, leaving 14 bases between. This CDR3 comprises 17 residues. The CDR3 region is CASSQRSVSYSNQPQHF. DNA of the CDR3: TGCGCCAGCAGTCAACGAAGTGTCAGTTATAGCAATCAGCCCCAGCATTTT.

This clonotype was detected many times. The chain combines TRBV7-2 with TRBJ1-2; 7 bases map to TRBD1. With V trimmed by 0 bases and J by 4 bases, 2 bases remained unmatched. Germline CDR1 reads SGHTA; CDR2 reads FQGNSA. This CDR3 has 14 residues. CDR3 residues: CASSLAGTAYGYTF. The CDR3 DNA reads TGTGCCAGCAGCTTAGCCGGGACAGCCTATGGCTACACCTTC.

The CDR3 reads CASSLAGRRSYNEQFF. CDR3 coding DNA: TGTGCCAGCAGTCTTGCGGGACGCCGCTCCTACAATGAGCAGTTCTTC. This chain links TRBV6-2 or TRBV6-3 with TRBJ2-1; TRBD2 might be the D (6 bases). Trimming cost V 5 bases and J 0 bases, with 14 bases left between them. Germline-derived CDR1 and CDR2 are MNHEY and SVGEGT. The length of the CDR3 is 16 residues.

This chain connects TRBV20-1 to TRBJ2-1, with a weak D call TRBD2 (5 bases). Trimming pared 6 bases from V and 0 bases from J, leaving 12 bases between. Germline V gene lookup returns CDR1 DFQATT and CDR2 SNEGSKA (reference sequence). The CDR3 sequence is 14 residues long. The CDR3 bases are TGCAGTGCCCCGGACTTGCGCTCCTACAATGAGCAGTTCTTC. Translation: CSAPDLRSYNEQFF.

The V gene is TRBV12-3 or TRBV12-4, the J gene TRBJ2-5; D may be TRBD1 (7 bases). The CDR3 is 14 amino acids. V lost 3 bases to trimming and J lost 5 bases, with 13 bases between them. The CDR3 loop is CASSLEGAQETQYF. The CDR3 DNA sequence: TGTGCCAGCAGTTTGGAGGGGGCTCAGGAGACCCAGTACTTC.

This clonotype was picked up a small number of times. The V and J genes are TRBV7-7 and TRBJ2-3; no clear D gene. V gave up 5 bases and J gave up 2 bases, with 14 bases separating them. The CDR3 runs to 15 residues. Per the germline V gene, CDR1 is SSHAT and CDR2 is FNYEAQ (reference sequence). This CDR3 reads CASSPQPALTDTQYF. DNA for the CDR3: TGTGCCAGCAGCCCCCAACCGGCCCTCACAGATACGCAGTATTTT.

This clonotype was observed many times. V is TRBV7-8 and J is TRBJ1-4; no clear D. The CDR3 spans 14 residues. V was pared by 7 bases and J by 4 bases, with 13 bases between. CDR1 is SGHVS and CDR2 is FQNEAQ in the germline V gene. The CDR3 region is CASTARADNEKLFF. The CDR3 coding sequence is TGTGCCAGCACCGCTCGGGCCGATAATGAAAAACTGTTTTTT.

This clonotype occurred many times. The V and J genes are TRBV7-2 and TRBJ2-1; TRBD1 might be the D (5 bases). V lost 1 base, J lost 8 bases, and 9 bases lay in between. Germline assignment: CDR1 SGHTA and CDR2 FQGNSA. There are 13 residues in the CDR3. The CDR3 loop is CASSLEQGYEQFF. The CDR3 bases are TGTGCCAGCAGCTTAGAGCAGGGTTATGAGCAGTTCTTC.

V is TRBV7-9 and J is TRBJ1-2; a weak D match, TRBD1 (6 bases). Per germline, CDR1 SEHNR and CDR2 FQNEAQ (reference sequence). Trimming removed 1 base at V and 0 bases at J, with 9 bases between. The CDR3 consists of 15 residues. CDR3: CASSLVGQTNYGYTF. DNA for the CDR3: TGTGCCAGCAGCTTAGTAGGACAGACTAACTATGGCTACACCTTC.

The table lists this clonotype with many counts. The chain has TRBV7-2 and TRBJ1-3, with D unclear. The CDR3 sequence is 15 residues long. The V gene's germline CDR1 is SGHTA and CDR2 FQGNSA. Trimming pared 4 bases from V and 0 bases from J, leaving 10 bases between. CDR3 sequence: CASSSAGVSGNTIYF. CDR3 DNA: TGTGCCAGCAGCTCGGCTGGGGTCTCTGGAAACACCATATATTTT. The whole variable domain, filled in from reference TRBV7-2 and TRBJ1-3, reads GAGVSQSPSNKVTEKGKDVELRCDPISGHTALYWYRQSLGQGLEFLIYFQGNSAPDKSGLPSDRFSAERTGGSVSTLTIQRTQQEDSAVYLCASSSAGVSGNTIYFGEGSWLTVV.

This clonotype has a handful of counts. This chain connects TRBV5-1 to TRBJ2-1; D possibly corresponds to TRBD2 (5 bases). This CDR3 has 13 amino acids. V was cut by 7 bases and J by 6 bases, with 14 bases left in between. Germline V gene data show CDR1 as SGHRS and CDR2 as YFSETQ. CDR3 sequence reads: CASALGIGNEQFF. CDR3 nucleotides: TGCGCCAGCGCCCTCGGGATAGGCAATGAGCAGTTCTTC.

This clonotype appeared a few times. J is TRBJ2-1 and V is TRBV6-1; the D gene is possibly TRBD1 (6 bases). The CDR3 loop spans 17 amino acids. CDR1 and CDR2 (germline): MNHNS, SASEGT. V was clipped by 4 bases and J by 6 bases, with 22 bases between them. Written as DNA, the CDR3 is TGTGCCAGCAGTGGGAACGTGATGGGACAAAGCCCCAATGAGCAGTTCTTC. Its protein product is CASSGNVMGQSPNEQFF.

This clonotype was observed a few times. The chain's CDR3 is CASSAPGQLNTGELFF. The CDR3 coding sequence is TGCGCCAGCAGCGCCCCGGGACAGTTGAACACCGGGGAGCTGTTTTTT. The J gene is TRBJ2-2, the V gene TRBV4-1; TRBD1 agrees at 7 bases. The CDR3 consists of 16 residues. CDR1 and CDR2 from the germline V gene are MGHRA and YSYEKL. The V and J ends lost 5 bases and 1 base, in that order; junction bases with no gene match: 7.

The chain carries TRBV10-3 and TRBJ2-3; weak D call: TRBD2 (5 bases). V lost 10 bases and J 5 bases, leaving 22 bases between the germline ends. Germline CDR1 ENHRY, CDR2 SYGVKD. There are 15 residues in the CDR3. CDR3 sequence reads: CATTRGLEFEDTQYF. Written as DNA, the CDR3 is TGTGCCACAACCAGAGGGCTCGAATTTGAAGATACGCAGTATTTT.

The chain links TRBV4-1 to TRBJ2-1, with 13 bases aligning to TRBD2. The V gene's germline CDR1 is MGHRA and CDR2 YSYEKL. The CDR3 is 14 residues long. The ends lost 6 bases at V and 12 bases at J; junction bases unmatched: 8. CDR3 DNA sequence: TGCGCCAGCAGACTAGCGGGAGGGCCGGTGGGGCAGTTCTTC. This sequence encodes CASRLAGGPVGQFF.

In this sample, this clonotype turned up a few times. This chain links TRBV7-9 with TRBJ2-7; TRBD2 matches at 9 bases. Trimming removed 5 bases from V and 3 bases from J; junction bases left unmatched: 8. The germline V gene has CDR1 SEHNR and CDR2 FQNEAQ (reference sequence). The CDR3 sequence is 15 residues long. CDR3 DNA: TGTGCCAGCAGCCCTAGGGATAGCGGGAGCTACGAGCAGTACTTC. Translating gives CASSPRDSGSYEQYF.

This clonotype showed up just a few times. The rearrangement joins TRBV27 to TRBJ2-3; 12 bases agree with TRBD2. Trimming at V came to 4 bases and at J to 0 bases, leaving 5 bases not matched to a gene. Germline values: CDR1 MNHEY, CDR2 SMNVEV (reference sequence). The CDR3 spans 17 residues. The CDR3 DNA reads TGTGCCAGCAGTTCCAGGACTAGCGGGACTAGCACAGATACGCAGTATTTT. Translating gives CASSSRTSGTSTDTQYF.

This chain uses TRBV4-3 with TRBJ2-5; 8 bases are a match to TRBD2. This CDR3 has 17 residues. CDR1 is LGHNA and CDR2 is YSLEER in the germline V gene. Unmatched junction bases numbered 9, after V lost 0 bases and J lost 3 bases. The CDR3: CASSQEGAAGEEETQYF. In DNA, the CDR3 is TGCGCCAGCAGCCAAGAGGGGGCAGCGGGGGAGGAAGAGACCCAGTACTTC.

This chain links TRBV27 with TRBJ1-2, with TRBD1 matching over 9 bases. Per germline, CDR1 MNHEY and CDR2 SMNVEV (reference sequence). Trimming at V came to 5 bases and at J to 8 bases, leaving 9 bases not matched to a gene. The CDR3 totals 14 residues. DNA for the CDR3: TGTGCCAGCAGTCAAAACAGGGGGCGAGAAGGCTACACCTTC. The encoded protein is CASSQNRGREGYTF.